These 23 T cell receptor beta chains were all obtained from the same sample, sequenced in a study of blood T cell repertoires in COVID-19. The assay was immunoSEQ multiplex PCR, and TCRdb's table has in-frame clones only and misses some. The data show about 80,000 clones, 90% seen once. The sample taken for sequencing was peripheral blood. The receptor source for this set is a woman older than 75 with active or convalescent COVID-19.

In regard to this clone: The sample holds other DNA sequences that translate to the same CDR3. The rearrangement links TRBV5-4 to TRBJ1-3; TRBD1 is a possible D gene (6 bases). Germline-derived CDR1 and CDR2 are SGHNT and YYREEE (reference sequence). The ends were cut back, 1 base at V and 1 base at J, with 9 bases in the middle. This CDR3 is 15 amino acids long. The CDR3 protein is CASSLQGNSGNTIYF. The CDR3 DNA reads TGTGCCAGCAGCTTGCAGGGGAATTCTGGAAACACCATATATTTT.

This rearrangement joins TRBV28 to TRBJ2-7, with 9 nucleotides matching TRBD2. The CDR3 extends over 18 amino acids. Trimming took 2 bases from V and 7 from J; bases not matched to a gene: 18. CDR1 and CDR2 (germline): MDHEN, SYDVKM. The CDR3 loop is CASSLVFAGGPGRREQYF. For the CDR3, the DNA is TGTGCCAGCAGTTTAGTTTTTGCGGGAGGGCCCGGGCGGAGGGAGCAGTACTTC.

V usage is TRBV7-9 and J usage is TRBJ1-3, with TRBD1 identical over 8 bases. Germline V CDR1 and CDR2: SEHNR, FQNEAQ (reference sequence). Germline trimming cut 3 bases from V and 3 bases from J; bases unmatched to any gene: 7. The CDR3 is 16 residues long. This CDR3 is CASSFTGGSGGNTIYF. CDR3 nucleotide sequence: TGTGCCAGCAGCTTCACAGGGGGATCAGGTGGAAACACCATATATTTT.

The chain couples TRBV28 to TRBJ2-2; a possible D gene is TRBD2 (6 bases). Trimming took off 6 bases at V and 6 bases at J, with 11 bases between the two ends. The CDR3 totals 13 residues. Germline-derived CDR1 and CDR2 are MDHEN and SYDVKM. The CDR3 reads CASRRLVSGELFF. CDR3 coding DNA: TGTGCCAGCAGGAGACTAGTTTCCGGGGAGCTGTTTTTT.

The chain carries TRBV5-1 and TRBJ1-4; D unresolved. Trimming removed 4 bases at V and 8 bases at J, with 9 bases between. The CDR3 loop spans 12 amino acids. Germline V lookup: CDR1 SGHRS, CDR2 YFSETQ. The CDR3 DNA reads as TGCGCCAGCAGCATCCCGGGGGAAAAACTGTTTTTT. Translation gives CASSIPGEKLFF.

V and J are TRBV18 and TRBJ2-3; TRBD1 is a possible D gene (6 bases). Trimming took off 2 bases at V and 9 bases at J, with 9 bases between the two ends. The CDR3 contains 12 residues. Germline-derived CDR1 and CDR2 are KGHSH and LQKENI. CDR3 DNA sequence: TGTGCCAGCTCACCAGCGAGGGGGACGCAGTATTTT. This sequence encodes CASSPARGTQYF.

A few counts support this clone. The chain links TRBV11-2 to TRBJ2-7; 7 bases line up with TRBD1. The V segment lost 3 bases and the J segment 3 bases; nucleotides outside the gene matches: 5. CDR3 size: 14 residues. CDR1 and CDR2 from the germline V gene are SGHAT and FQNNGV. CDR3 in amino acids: CASSFSTGDYEQYF. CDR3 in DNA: TGTGCCAGCAGCTTTTCAACAGGGGACTACGAGCAGTACTTC.

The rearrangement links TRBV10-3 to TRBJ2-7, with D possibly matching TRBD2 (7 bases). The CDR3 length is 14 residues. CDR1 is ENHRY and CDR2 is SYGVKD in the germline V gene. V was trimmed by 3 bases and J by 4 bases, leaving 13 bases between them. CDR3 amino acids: CAISDAGAGYEQYF. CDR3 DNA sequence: TGTGCCATCAGTGATGCGGGGGCGGGATACGAGCAGTACTTC.

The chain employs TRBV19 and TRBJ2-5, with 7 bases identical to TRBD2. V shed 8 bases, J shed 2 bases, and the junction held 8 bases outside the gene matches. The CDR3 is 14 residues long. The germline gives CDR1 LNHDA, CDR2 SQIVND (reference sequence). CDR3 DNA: TGTGCCAGTGCCGTGGGGAGGGGACAAGAGACCCAGTACTTC. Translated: CASAVGRGQETQYF.

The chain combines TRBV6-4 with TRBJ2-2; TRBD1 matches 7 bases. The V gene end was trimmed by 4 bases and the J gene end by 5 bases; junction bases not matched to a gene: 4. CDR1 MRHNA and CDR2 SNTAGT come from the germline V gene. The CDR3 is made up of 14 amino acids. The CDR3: CASSVEGATGELFF. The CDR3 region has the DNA TGTGCCAGCAGTGTTGAGGGGGCGACCGGGGAGCTGTTTTTT.

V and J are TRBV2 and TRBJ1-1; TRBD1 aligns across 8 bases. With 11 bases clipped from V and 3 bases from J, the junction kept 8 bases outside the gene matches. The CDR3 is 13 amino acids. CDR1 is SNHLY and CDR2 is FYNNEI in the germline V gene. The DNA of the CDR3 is TGTGCCGGTAGGACAGGGTCGGACACTGAAGCTTTCTTT. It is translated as CAGRTGSDTEAFF.

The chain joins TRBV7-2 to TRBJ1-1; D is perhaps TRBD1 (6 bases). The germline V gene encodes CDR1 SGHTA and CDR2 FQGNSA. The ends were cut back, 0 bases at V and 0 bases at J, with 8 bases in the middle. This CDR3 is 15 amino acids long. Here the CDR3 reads CASSLATGLNTEAFF. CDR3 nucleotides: TGTGCCAGCAGCTTAGCGACAGGTTTGAACACTGAAGCTTTCTTT.

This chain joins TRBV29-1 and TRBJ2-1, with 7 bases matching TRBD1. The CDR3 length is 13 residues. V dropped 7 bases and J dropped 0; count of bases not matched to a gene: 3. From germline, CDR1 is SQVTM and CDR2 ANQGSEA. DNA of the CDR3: TGCAGCGCGCAGGGGGACTCCTACAATGAGCAGTTCTTC. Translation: CSAQGDSYNEQFF.

The CDR3 sequence is CASSQQGPRYEQYF. CDR3 in DNA: TGTGCCAGCAGTCAACAGGGGCCCCGCTACGAGCAGTACTTC. The chain combines TRBV6-6 with TRBJ2-7, with 7 bases matching TRBD1. J lost 3 bases, V lost 5 bases, and 7 bases had no gene match. Per the germline V gene, CDR1 is MNHNY and CDR2 is SVGAGI (reference sequence). This CDR3 is built from 14 residues.

Here the CDR3 reads CASSLNRDTEAFF. CDR3 bases: TGTGCCAGCAGCTTAAACAGGGACACTGAAGCTTTCTTT. The V and J genes are TRBV7-8 and TRBJ1-1; weak D call: TRBD1 (6 bases). Trimming took off 2 bases at V and 3 bases at J, with 7 bases between the two ends. Per germline, CDR1 SGHVS and CDR2 FQNEAQ. This CDR3 has 13 residues. Complete variable domain (other parts from reference TRBV7-8 and TRBJ1-1): GAGVSQSPRYKVAKRGQDVALRCDPISGHVSLFWYQQALGQGPEFLTYFQNEAQLDKSGLPSDRFFAERPEGSVSTLKIQRTQQEDSAVYLCASSLNRDTEAFFGQGTRLTVV.

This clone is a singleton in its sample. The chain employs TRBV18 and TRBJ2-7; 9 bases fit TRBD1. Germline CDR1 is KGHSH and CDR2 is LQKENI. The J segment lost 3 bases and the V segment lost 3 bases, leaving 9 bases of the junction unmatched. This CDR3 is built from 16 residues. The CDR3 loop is CASSPPSGQGFYEQYF. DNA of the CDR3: TGTGCCAGCTCACCTCCTTCGGGACAGGGTTTCTACGAGCAGTACTTC.

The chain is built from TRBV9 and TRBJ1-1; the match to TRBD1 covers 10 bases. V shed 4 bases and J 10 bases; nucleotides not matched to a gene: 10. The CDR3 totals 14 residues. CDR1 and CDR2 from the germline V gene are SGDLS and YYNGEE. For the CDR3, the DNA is TGTGCCAGCAGCACCCACGGACAGGGGGGGGGAGCTTTCTTT. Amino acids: CASSTHGQGGGAFF.

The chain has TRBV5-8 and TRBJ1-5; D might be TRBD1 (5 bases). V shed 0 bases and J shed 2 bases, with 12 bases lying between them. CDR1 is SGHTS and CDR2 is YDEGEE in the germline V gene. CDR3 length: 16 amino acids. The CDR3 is CASSLARVIGNQPQHF. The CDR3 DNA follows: TGTGCCAGCAGCTTGGCCAGGGTAATCGGCAATCAGCCCCAGCATTTT.

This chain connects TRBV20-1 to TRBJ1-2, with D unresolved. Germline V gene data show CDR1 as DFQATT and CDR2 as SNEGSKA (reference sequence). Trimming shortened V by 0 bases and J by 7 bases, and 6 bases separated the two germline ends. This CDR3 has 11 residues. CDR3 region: CSARDRVGYTF. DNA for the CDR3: TGCAGTGCTAGAGATCGGGTTGGCTACACCTTC.

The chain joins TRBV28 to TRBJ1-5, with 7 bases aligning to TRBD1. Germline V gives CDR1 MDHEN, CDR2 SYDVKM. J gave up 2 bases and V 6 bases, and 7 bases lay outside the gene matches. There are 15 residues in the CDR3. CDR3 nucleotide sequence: TGTGCCAGCAGGCAGACAGGGAGCGGCAATCAGCCCCAGCATTTT. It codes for CASRQTGSGNQPQHF.

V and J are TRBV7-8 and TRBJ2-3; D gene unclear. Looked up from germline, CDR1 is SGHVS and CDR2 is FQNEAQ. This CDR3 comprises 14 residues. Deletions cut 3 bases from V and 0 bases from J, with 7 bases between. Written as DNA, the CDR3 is TGTGCCAGCAGCTTCAGTTCTAGCACAGATACGCAGTATTTT. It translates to CASSFSSSTDTQYF.

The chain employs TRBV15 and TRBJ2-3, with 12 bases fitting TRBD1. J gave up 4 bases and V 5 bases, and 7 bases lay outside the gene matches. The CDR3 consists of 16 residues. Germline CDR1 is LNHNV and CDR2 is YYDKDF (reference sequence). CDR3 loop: CATSRPGQGAADTQYF. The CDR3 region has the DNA TGTGCCACCAGCCGACCGGGACAGGGGGCAGCAGATACGCAGTATTTT.

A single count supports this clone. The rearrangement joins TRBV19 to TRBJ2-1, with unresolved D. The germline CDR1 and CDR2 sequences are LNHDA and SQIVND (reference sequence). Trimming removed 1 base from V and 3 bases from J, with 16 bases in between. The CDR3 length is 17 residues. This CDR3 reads CASSIGLPPRSYNEQFF. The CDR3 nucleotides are TGTGCCAGTAGTATAGGCTTGCCTCCCCGGAGCTACAATGAGCAGTTCTTC.